This TCR beta chain was sequenced for a study of T cell repertoires in cytomegalovirus infection. Study-wide context: Matching HLA type, along with CMV infection, was indicated by public TCR beta signatures.

Notes on the study in general: Ex vivo responses were dominated by HLA-C-restricted CMV-specific TCR beta clonotypes.

After removal of 0 bases from V and 5 bases from J, the junction contained 6 bases not matched to a gene. The CDR3 loop spans 14 amino acids. Germline V gene sequence: CDR1 DFQATT, CDR2 SNEGSKA (reference sequence). This clonotype has a handful of counts. Its target is unknown. TCRdb fed the reads into MiXCR, producing one record per CDR3 protein. In the table there are about 400,000 distinct CDR3 sequences, around a sixth of which are singletons. The sequenced sample consisted of PBMCs. The TCR sequence derives from a human donor in good health (CMV status not recorded). Some clones in this sample may be carry-over from other donors' samples. The V gene is TRBV20-1, the J gene TRBJ2-7; 8 nucleotides align to TRBD2. The CDR3 nucleotides are TGCAGTGCTAGAGATCTAAGCGGGAGTGACGAGCAGTACTTC. This sequence encodes CSARDLSGSDEQYF.